One and the same sample provided the 20 T cell receptor beta chains below, sequenced in a study of T-cell reconstitution after alpha-beta-depleted transplantation in children. Construction of the TCRbeta library involved unique molecular identifiers. MiXCR was run by TCRdb on the PCR reads, yielding one entry per CDR3 protein. This repertoire shows roughly 120,000 distinct CDR3 sequences, 23% found once; its top ten account for under 12%. The material was PBMCs, mostly from graft donor cells, obtained 180 days after TCRalphabeta/CD19-depleted stem cell transplant. The receptors were gathered from a male patient aged 2-15 years who had a stem cell transplant for chronic granulomatous disease, so the T cells may come from the graft donor.

A few counts support this clonotype. This chain links TRBV21-1 with TRBJ2-5; the table gives TRBD2 as D, unverified against the DNA. TRBV21-1 is marked as a pseudogene. CDR3 length: 20 residues. CDR3 DNA sequence: TGTGCCAGCAGCAAAACGCTATGGACTAGTACCGAAAAACGCCAAGAGACCCAGTACTTC. This codes for CASSKTLWTSTEKRQETQYF.

In this sample, this clonotype turned up many times. The chain joins TRBV18 to TRBJ2-3; D gene ambiguous. This CDR3 is built from 12 residues. Between the trimmed V and J ends, which lost 6 bases and 1 base, there was a span of 5 bases. Germline values: CDR1 KGHSH, CDR2 LQKENI. DNA for the CDR3: TGTGCCAGCTCCCCGGGCACAGATACGCAGTATTTT. Its protein product is CASSPGTDTQYF.

This clonotype has only a few counts. This chain joins TRBV12-3 or TRBV12-4 and TRBJ1-5, with 8 bases that match TRBD1. V gave up 0 bases and J gave up 5 bases; unmatched junction bases: 12. CDR3 length: 18 residues. CDR3 in amino acids: CASSLASLGQGLYQPQHF. The CDR3 DNA reads TGTGCCAGCAGTTTAGCGTCGCTCGGACAGGGTTTATATCAGCCCCAGCATTTT.

At least ten counts were recorded for this clonotype. This rearrangement joins TRBV9 to TRBJ2-7; D is perhaps TRBD1 or TRBD2 (5 bases each). The CDR3 has 14 residues. V lost 0 bases and J lost 1, with 8 bases in between. The germline gives CDR1 SGDLS, CDR2 YYNGEE. The CDR3 spells CASSVAWGSYEQYF. CDR3 DNA sequence: TGTGCCAGCAGCGTAGCTTGGGGGTCCTACGAGCAGTACTTC.

In this sample, this clonotype turned up a few times. The chain is built from TRBV20-1 and TRBJ1-1, with D perhaps matching TRBD1 (5 bases). Trimming pared 5 bases from V and 7 bases from J, leaving 11 bases between. This CDR3 contains 11 residues. From germline, CDR1 is DFQATT and CDR2 SNEGSKA (reference sequence). The CDR3 spells CSALDSHEAFF. Written as DNA, the CDR3 is TGCAGTGCTTTAGACAGCCATGAAGCTTTCTTT.

The chain has TRBV7-3 and TRBJ2-1; D is unclear. Germline lookup yields CDR1 SGHTA and CDR2 FQGTGA. V lost 5 bases and J 9 bases, leaving 14 bases between the germline ends. The CDR3 covers 13 residues. The CDR3 loop is CASSPLVGSEQFF. CDR3 nucleotide sequence: TGTGCCAGCAGCCCTCTAGTGGGATCTGAGCAGTTCTTC.

A few counts support this clonotype. The chain employs TRBV4-3 and TRBJ2-1, with 15 positions matching TRBD2. CDR1 LGHNA and CDR2 YSLEER come from the germline V gene. J lost 10 bases, V lost 0 bases, and 16 bases had no gene match. This CDR3 comprises 20 residues. This CDR3 reads CASSQDRLGLAGGPLNEQFF. The CDR3 DNA reads as TGCGCCAGCAGCCAAGATAGATTAGGACTAGCGGGGGGGCCCTTGAACGAGCAGTTCTTC.

This clonotype was seen many times. V gene TRBV4-3 combines with J gene TRBJ2-1; 9 nucleotides agree with TRBD2. Germline values: CDR1 LGHNA, CDR2 YSLEER. V shed 0 bases and J 8 bases; nucleotides not matched to a gene: 11. The CDR3 has 17 amino acids. The CDR3 sequence: CASSQDWLVAGEHEQFF. Here the CDR3 DNA reads TGCGCCAGCAGCCAAGATTGGTTGGTAGCGGGGGAACATGAGCAGTTCTTC.

The rearrangement links TRBV6-5 to TRBJ2-5, with 7 bases matching TRBD1. In germline, CDR1 is MNHEY, CDR2 SVGAGI. The CDR3 runs 13 residues. Trimming took 2 bases from V and 6 from J; bases not matched to a gene: 3. CDR3 in amino acids: CASSYRGRKTQYF. The CDR3 DNA reads as TGTGCCAGCAGTTACAGGGGGCGGAAGACCCAGTACTTC.

This clonotype appeared many times. DNA for the CDR3: TGTGCCAGCAGTTCTAACAGGGATGGGAGAGGCTACACCTTC. Encoded protein: CASSSNRDGRGYTF. This sequence joins TRBV6-5 and TRBJ1-2; TRBD1 is a possible D gene (6 bases). The CDR3 loop spans 14 amino acids. Trimming pared 4 bases from V and 8 bases from J, leaving 17 bases between. Germline V CDR1 and CDR2: MNHEY, SVGAGI.

This clonotype was found a few times. The J gene is TRBJ2-7, the V gene TRBV5-6; 8 bases line up with TRBD1. CDR1 and CDR2 (germline): SGHDT, YYEEEE. V was clipped by 2 bases and J by 6 bases; unmatched bases: 4. CDR3 length: 13 residues. CDR3 coding DNA: TGTGCCAGCAGCTTTGGACAGGGAGCCGAGCAGTACTTC. Protein: CASSFGQGAEQYF. The variable domain in full, with the rest retrieved from reference TRBV5-6 and TRBJ2-7, is DAGVTQSPTHLIKTRGQQVTLRCSPKSGHDTVSWYQQALGQGPQFIFQYYEEEERQRGNFPDRFSGHQFPNYSSELNVNALLLGDSALYLCASSFGQGAEQYFGPGTRLTVT.

This clonotype has just a few counts. The chain recombines TRBV5-1 with TRBJ2-5; TRBD1 matches 8 bases. CDR3 length: 15 residues. With V trimmed by 4 bases and J by 2 bases, 7 bases remained unmatched. Germline values: CDR1 SGHRS, CDR2 YFSETQ. The CDR3 loop reads CASSPGQAQQETQYF. Written as DNA, the CDR3 is TGCGCCAGCAGCCCGGGACAGGCACAACAAGAGACCCAGTACTTC. Together with reference TRBV5-1 and TRBJ2-5, the CDR3 gives the full variable domain: KAGVTQTPRYLIKTRGQQVTLSCSPISGHRSVSWYQQTPGQGLQFLFEYFSETQRNKGNFPGRFSGRQFSNSRSEMNVSTLELGDSALYLCASSPGQAQQETQYFGPGTRLLVL.

This clonotype showed up just once. The chain couples TRBV11-2 to TRBJ2-3; the match to TRBD2 covers 7 bases. Germline V lookup: CDR1 SGHAT, CDR2 FQNNGV. This CDR3 is 18 amino acids long. V shed 2 bases and J 1 base; nucleotides not matched to a gene: 12. CDR3 in amino acids: CASSLTPSGTFRTDTQYF. CDR3 nucleotides: TGTGCCAGCAGCTTAACCCCCAGCGGGACGTTTCGCACAGATACGCAGTATTTT.

The J gene is TRBJ2-3, the V gene TRBV6-2 or TRBV6-3, with 9 nucleotides matching TRBD2. The V gene end was trimmed by 4 bases and the J gene end by 3 bases; junction bases not matched to a gene: 14. The CDR3 length is 18 residues. Germline assignment: CDR1 MNHEY and CDR2 SVGEGT. The CDR3 region is CASSSPGLAARRTDTQYF. Here the CDR3 DNA reads TGTGCCAGCAGTTCTCCGGGACTAGCCGCTCGGCGGACAGATACGCAGTATTTT.

This clonotype was seen a handful of times. The chain couples TRBV5-1 to TRBJ2-5; D gene unclear. This CDR3 has 15 residues. V shed 4 bases and J shed 3 bases, with 16 bases lying between them. In germline, CDR1 is SGHRS, CDR2 YFSETQ. CDR3 loop: CASSPSPGPEETQYF. In DNA form, the CDR3 reads TGCGCCAGCAGCCCAAGCCCAGGCCCAGAAGAGACCCAGTACTTC.

There are a few counts of this clonotype. The chain has TRBV18 and TRBJ2-7, with D unclear. The CDR3 has 15 residues. Germline assignment: CDR1 KGHSH and CDR2 LQKENI. Trimming took 3 bases from V and 2 from J, leaving 14 bases between them. This CDR3 reads CASSPLSSGPYEQYF. As DNA, the CDR3 is TGTGCCAGCTCACCGCTTTCGTCCGGACCCTACGAGCAGTACTTC.

This clonotype was picked up a small number of times. The chain joins TRBV20-1 to TRBJ2-7; 10 nucleotides line up with TRBD2. V lost 5 bases, J lost 6 bases, and 16 bases stayed unmatched. The CDR3 length is 16 residues. The germline V gene has CDR1 DFQATT and CDR2 SNEGSKA (reference sequence). The chain's CDR3 is CSAEDWASGSQGEQYF. The CDR3 coding sequence is TGCAGTGCTGAAGACTGGGCTAGCGGGAGTCAGGGCGAGCAGTACTTC.

This clonotype was seen only a few times. This rearrangement joins TRBV20-1 to TRBJ2-1, with TRBD2 identical over 10 bases. After removal of 0 bases from V and 3 bases from J, the junction contained 11 bases not matched to a gene. Germline loops: CDR1 DFQATT, CDR2 SNEGSKA (reference sequence). This CDR3 has 18 amino acids. The DNA for the CDR3 is TGCAGTGCTAGAGATCAACTAGCGGGGAAACGAGGCTACAATGAGCAGTTCTTC. This encodes CSARDQLAGKRGYNEQFF.

This clonotype was counted at least ten times. The chain recombines TRBV12-3 or TRBV12-4 with TRBJ2-7, with TRBD2 as a possible D gene (5 bases). The CDR3 runs to 12 residues. Deletions cut 6 bases from V and 5 bases from J, with 11 bases between. The CDR3 loop is CASRLRGDEQYF. The CDR3 nucleotides are TGTGCCAGCAGGTTACGGGGAGACGAGCAGTACTTC.

This clonotype was seen at least ten times. The chain is built from TRBV27 and TRBJ2-3, with TRBD2 identical over 12 bases. The junction had 5 bases not matched to a gene; V was cut back by 5 bases and J by 2 bases. Germline V lookup: CDR1 MNHEY, CDR2 SMNVEV (reference sequence). The CDR3 is 16 amino acids. For the CDR3, the DNA is TGTGCCAGCAGTCAACTAGCGGGAGGATCCACAGATACGCAGTATTTT. This sequence encodes CASSQLAGGSTDTQYF.